These 29 T cell receptor beta chains came from one sample sequenced in a study of blood T cell repertoires in COVID-19. Repertoires were generated with immunoSEQ multiplex PCR, while TCRdb's copy carries only in-frame clones and drops some. This sample yields approximately 180,000 clones, of which under 90% are seen a single time; 18% belongs to the top ten. Sequencing used peripheral blood. The receptors come from a person in their 70s with COVID-19, enrolled during active disease.

The chain combines TRBV15 with TRBJ2-5; D is perhaps TRBD2 (5 bases). Germline V gene data show CDR1 as LNHNV and CDR2 as YYDKDF (reference sequence). With 0 bases removed from V and 3 bases from J, the gap between germline ends came to 23 bases. There are 19 residues in the CDR3. The CDR3 DNA sequence: TGTGCCACCAGCAGAGAACCAAAAGGCTCGTACGGGATTAAAGAGACCCAGTACTTC. Protein: CATSREPKGSYGIKETQYF.

The CDR3 bases are TGTGCCAGCAGCCCCAGGACAGGGGGCGGTTCACCCCTCCACTTT. It is translated as CASSPRTGGGSPLHF. The chain combines TRBV11-2 with TRBJ1-6; 11 positions match TRBD1. The CDR3 sequence is 15 residues long. The V gene end was trimmed by 5 bases and the J gene end by 9 bases; junction bases not matched to a gene: 6. Germline CDR1 SGHAT, CDR2 FQNNGV.

This chain joins TRBV7-2 and TRBJ1-1; D is uncertain. Germline loops: CDR1 SGHTA, CDR2 FQGNSA. V gave up 3 bases and J gave up 3 bases, with 14 bases separating them. CDR3 length: 15 residues. The CDR3 loop is CASSFPGSEDTEAFF. The CDR3 DNA reads TGTGCCAGCAGCTTTCCGGGCTCGGAGGACACTGAAGCTTTCTTT.

CDR3 sequence reads: CASSLARLAYNEQFF. The DNA for the CDR3 is TGTGCCAGCAGCTTAGCCAGACTGGCCTACAATGAGCAGTTCTTC. J is TRBJ2-1 and V is TRBV7-2; D gene uncertain. Germline assignment: CDR1 SGHTA and CDR2 FQGNSA. The CDR3 sequence is 15 residues long. The V and J ends lost 0 bases and 2 bases respectively, with 8 bases between them.

This clone has at least ten counts. The chain employs TRBV28 and TRBJ1-2; tentatively, D is TRBD1 (5 bases). Germline V gene lookup returns CDR1 MDHEN and CDR2 SYDVKM. The CDR3 totals 16 residues. Trimming shortened V by 5 bases and J by 0 bases, and 16 bases separated the two germline ends. The CDR3 nucleotides read TGTGCCAGCAGTCCCCCGGGGGTGCCCCCTAACTATGGCTACACCTTC. It encodes CASSPPGVPPNYGYTF.

The chain carries TRBV7-6 and TRBJ2-7; no clear D. CDR3 length: 15 amino acids. The ends were cut back, 4 bases at V and 0 bases at J, with 13 bases in the middle. Germline V gene data show CDR1 as SGHVS and CDR2 as FNYEAQ. CDR3: CASSSPLRGSYEQYF. The CDR3 DNA follows: TGTGCCAGCAGCTCTCCTCTGCGTGGCTCCTACGAGCAGTACTTC.

This clone was observed a single time. This chain uses TRBV12-3 or TRBV12-4 with TRBJ2-5, with a weak D call TRBD1 (6 bases). CDR3 length: 13 residues. The V gene lost 7 bases and the J gene lost 5 bases, with 14 bases spanning the gap. The CDR3 DNA is TGTGCCAGCACCAAGACAGGCGGGGAGACCCAGTACTTC. It yields the protein CASTKTGGETQYF.

This rearrangement joins TRBV10-3 to TRBJ2-5, with a possible D match to TRBD2 (5 bases). The CDR3 length is 14 residues. V was clipped by 3 bases and J by 1 base, with 9 bases between them. Per the germline V gene, CDR1 is ENHRY and CDR2 is SYGVKD. DNA for the CDR3: TGTGCCATCAGTGATACCCGGGGCCAAGAGACCCAGTACTTC. This gives the protein CAISDTRGQETQYF.

For the CDR3, the DNA is TGTGCCAGCGCACCCGGGACAGGGCCTGGAAACACCATATATTTT. Residues: CASAPGTGPGNTIYF. The V gene is TRBV28, the J gene TRBJ1-3; 9 nucleotides line up with TRBD1. The CDR3 has 15 residues. The V gene's germline CDR1 is MDHEN and CDR2 SYDVKM. The J segment lost 2 bases and the V segment lost 8 bases, leaving 7 bases of the junction unmatched.

This chain connects TRBV15 to TRBJ2-3; D gene uncertain. CDR3 length equals 13 residues. Trimming removed 4 bases from V and 6 bases from J, with 11 bases in between. CDR1 and CDR2 (germline): LNHNV, YYDKDF (reference sequence). This chain's CDR3 is CATSTPTRDTQYF. CDR3 nucleotide sequence: TGTGCCACCAGCACCCCGACAAGGGATACGCAGTATTTT.

The chain combines TRBV6-5 with TRBJ1-2; TRBD1 aligns across 7 bases. The germline gives CDR1 MNHEY, CDR2 SVGAGI. The CDR3 spans 16 residues. With 2 bases clipped from V and 6 bases from J, the junction kept 12 bases outside the gene matches. The CDR3 loop is CASSYDRAVGTDGYTF. CDR3 DNA sequence: TGTGCCAGCAGTTACGACAGGGCGGTTGGGACCGATGGCTACACCTTC.

The sample holds one count of this clone. The V and J genes are TRBV30 and TRBJ2-2, with TRBD1 as a possible D gene (5 bases). The CDR3 loop spans 12 amino acids. Per the germline V gene, CDR1 is GTSNPN and CDR2 is SVGIG (reference sequence). V lost 4 bases to trimming and J lost 6 bases, with 9 bases between them. The CDR3 is CAWIRGAGELFF. DNA for the CDR3: TGTGCCTGGATAAGGGGCGCCGGGGAGCTGTTTTTT.

The V and J genes are TRBV30 and TRBJ1-4; 9 bases fit TRBD1. The CDR3 has 18 amino acids. CDR1 and CDR2 from the germline V gene are GTSNPN and SVGIG (reference sequence). Trimming took 2 bases from V and 4 from J; bases not matched to a gene: 14. CDR3 sequence (DNA): TGTGCCTGGAGTCCCCGGGACAGGGCCAACCGATTTAATGAAAAACTGTTTTTT. Amino acids: CAWSPRDRANRFNEKLFF.

The V call is TRBV9, the J call TRBJ2-1; 10 bases agree with TRBD2. The CDR3 is 15 amino acids. The V segment lost 4 bases and the J segment 4 bases; nucleotides outside the gene matches: 5. Germline lookup yields CDR1 SGDLS and CDR2 YYNGEE. CDR3 loop: CASSSGTSAYNEQFF. The DNA for the CDR3 is TGTGCCAGCAGCTCAGGGACTAGCGCTTACAATGAGCAGTTCTTC.

This clone was picked up one time. The chain recombines TRBV29-1 with TRBJ1-4; D remains ambiguous. V was trimmed by 5 bases and J by 5 bases, leaving 15 bases between them. There are 14 residues in the CDR3. Germline CDR1 SQVTM, CDR2 ANQGSEA. CDR3 in amino acids: CSVSPGQPNEKLFF. The CDR3 DNA reads as TGCAGCGTTTCCCCGGGTCAGCCCAATGAAAAACTGTTTTTT.

The chain uses TRBV5-1 and TRBJ1-5, with TRBD1 identical over 8 bases. This CDR3 spans 15 amino acids. CDR1 is SGHRS and CDR2 is YFSETQ in the germline V gene. With V trimmed by 4 bases and J by 6 bases, 9 bases remained unmatched. The CDR3, as DNA: TGCGCCAGCAGCCCAAGGACAGGGAGTGGTCAGCCCCAGCATTTT. Translation: CASSPRTGSGQPQHF.

There are a few counts of this clone. The rearrangement joins TRBV28 to TRBJ1-2; D is unresolved. There are 14 residues in the CDR3. Germline V gives CDR1 MDHEN, CDR2 SYDVKM. Trimming removed 3 bases from V and 4 bases from J, with 12 bases in between. CDR3 bases: TGTGCCAGCAGTTTGGTACATCCAAGCTATGGCTACACCTTC. Protein product: CASSLVHPSYGYTF.

V gene TRBV3-1 (or the pseudogene TRBV3-2) combines with J gene TRBJ1-4; TRBD1 aligns across 7 bases. The germline V gene encodes CDR1 LGHDT and CDR2 YNNKEL (reference sequence). Trimming at V came to 6 bases and at J to 6 bases, leaving 7 bases not matched to a gene. The CDR3 is 14 amino acids. CDR3 in amino acids: CASRRGTVYEKLFF. CDR3 in DNA: TGTGCCAGCAGACGGGGGACAGTATATGAAAAACTGTTTTTT.

V is TRBV6-1 and J is TRBJ2-3; the match to TRBD1 covers 9 bases. Per the germline V gene, CDR1 is MNHNS and CDR2 is SASEGT. CDR3 length: 16 residues. V was clipped by 4 bases and J by 5 bases; unmatched bases: 10. The CDR3 spells CASSVTGTGNVDTQYF. The CDR3 nucleotides are TGTGCCAGCAGTGTGACCGGGACAGGGAACGTAGATACGCAGTATTTT.

The CDR3 sequence: CASSPKEGTAEQFF. The CDR3 DNA is TGTGCCAGCTCACCAAAGGAGGGCACCGCTGAGCAGTTCTTC. J is TRBJ2-1 and V is TRBV18; a weak D match, TRBD2 (6 bases). V lost 2 bases, J lost 9 bases, and 14 bases lay in between. The CDR3 covers 14 residues. The germline CDR1 and CDR2 sequences are KGHSH and LQKENI.

This chain links TRBV19 with TRBJ1-1; perhaps TRBD1 as D (5 bases). Germline assignment: CDR1 LNHDA and CDR2 SQIVND (reference sequence). Trimming stripped 4 bases from V and 4 bases from J, with 10 bases between. The length of the CDR3 is 13 residues. The CDR3 DNA reads as TGTGCCAGTAGTAGCACGGGACTCACTGAAGCTTTCTTT. This sequence encodes CASSSTGLTEAFF.

This clone was seen once. The genes are TRBV2 and TRBJ2-5, with D unresolved. The CDR3 totals 13 residues. The germline CDR1 and CDR2 sequences are SNHLY and FYNNEI. With 3 bases removed from V and 5 bases from J, the gap between germline ends came to 10 bases. This CDR3 is CASSDPSDETQYF. The CDR3 DNA is TGTGCCAGCAGTGATCCCAGCGACGAGACCCAGTACTTC.

The chain combines TRBV10-3 with TRBJ1-2; the D gene is possibly TRBD1 (6 bases). CDR1 ENHRY and CDR2 SYGVKD come from the germline V gene. V was pared by 0 bases and J by 1 base, with 9 bases between. CDR3 length: 15 residues. The CDR3 bases are TGTGCCATCAGTGAGTCGACAGGCTTTAACTATGGCTACACCTTC. Amino acid sequence: CAISESTGFNYGYTF.

The J gene is TRBJ2-3, the V gene TRBV7-3; TRBD2 matches at 8 bases. The CDR3 consists of 14 residues. The J segment lost 6 bases and the V segment lost 2 bases, leaving 4 bases of the junction unmatched. Germline V CDR1 and CDR2: SGHTA, FQGTGA. CDR3 nucleotide sequence: TGTGCCAGCAGCTTACCCGGACTAGCTGATACGCAGTATTTT. Protein sequence: CASSLPGLADTQYF. Looking up the rest from reference TRBV7-3 and TRBJ2-3 gives the full variable domain: GAGVSQTPSNKVTEKGKYVELRCDPISGHTALYWYRQSLGQGPEFLIYFQGTGAADDSGLPNDRFFAVRPEGSVSTLKIQRTERGDSAVYLCASSLPGLADTQYFGPGTRLTVL.

This chain links TRBV9 with TRBJ2-5; 7 bases line up with TRBD1. V dropped 4 bases and J dropped 1; count of bases not matched to a gene: 7. Germline V gene data show CDR1 as SGDLS and CDR2 as YYNGEE. The CDR3 has 15 residues. The CDR3 sequence: CASSPRQGVQETQYF. CDR3 coding DNA: TGTGCCAGCAGCCCGAGACAGGGCGTCCAAGAGACCCAGTACTTC.

The table lists this clone with a count of one. The CDR3 nucleotides are TGTGCCAGCAGCTTTGGACAGGAGAACACTGAAGCTTTCTTT. Translating gives CASSFGQENTEAFF. The V gene is TRBV7-2, the J gene TRBJ1-1, with 7 bases fitting TRBD1. V shed 3 bases, J shed 1 base, and the junction held 2 bases outside the gene matches. This CDR3 is built from 14 residues. The germline V gene has CDR1 SGHTA and CDR2 FQGNSA. Full variable domain (missing parts from reference TRBV7-2 and TRBJ1-1): GAGVSQSPSNKVTEKGKDVELRCDPISGHTALYWYRQSLGQGLEFLIYFQGNSAPDKSGLPSDRFSAERTGGSVSTLTIQRTQQEDSAVYLCASSFGQENTEAFFGQGTRLTVV.

This clone was counted only a few times. The V gene is TRBV7-2, the J gene TRBJ1-2; weak D call: TRBD1 (5 bases). Germline-derived CDR1 and CDR2 are SGHTA and FQGNSA. The V end lost 1 base, the J end lost 8 bases, and 14 bases lay between the germline ends. This CDR3 contains 14 residues. CDR3 loop: CASSLEAQGGGYTF. The DNA for the CDR3 is TGTGCCAGCAGCTTAGAAGCGCAGGGAGGGGGCTACACCTTC.

V gene TRBV27 combines with J gene TRBJ1-2; perhaps TRBD1 as D (6 bases). The CDR3 is 12 amino acids. The germline V and J ends were trimmed by 8 bases and 8 bases, with 15 bases remaining between them. CDR1 is MNHEY and CDR2 is SMNVEV in the germline V gene (reference sequence). CDR3 loop: CASPFKGGGYTF. As DNA, the CDR3 is TGTGCCAGCCCGTTTAAGGGGGGGGGCTACACCTTC.

This chain links TRBV27 with TRBJ2-1; the D gene is possibly TRBD1 (6 bases). This CDR3 comprises 19 residues. Germline CDR1 reads MNHEY; CDR2 reads SMNVEV (reference sequence). The germline V and J ends were trimmed by 6 bases and 4 bases, with 28 bases remaining between them. The CDR3 region is CASSPLADIRDKIYNEQFF. DNA for the CDR3: TGTGCCAGCAGCCCATTGGCAGATATCCGGGACAAAATTTACAATGAGCAGTTCTTC.